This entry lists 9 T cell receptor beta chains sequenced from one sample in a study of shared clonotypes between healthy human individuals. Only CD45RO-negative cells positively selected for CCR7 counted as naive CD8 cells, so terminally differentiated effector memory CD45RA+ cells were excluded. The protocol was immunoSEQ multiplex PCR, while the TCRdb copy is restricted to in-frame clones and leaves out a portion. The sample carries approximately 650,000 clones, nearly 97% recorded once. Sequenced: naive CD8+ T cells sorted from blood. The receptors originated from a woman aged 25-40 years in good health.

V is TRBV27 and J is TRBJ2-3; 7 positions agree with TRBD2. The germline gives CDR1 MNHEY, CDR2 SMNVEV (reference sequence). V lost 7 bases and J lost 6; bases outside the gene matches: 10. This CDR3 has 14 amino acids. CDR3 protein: CASTHGLGGDTQYF. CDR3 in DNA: TGTGCCAGCACCCATGGACTAGGTGGGGATACGCAGTATTTT.

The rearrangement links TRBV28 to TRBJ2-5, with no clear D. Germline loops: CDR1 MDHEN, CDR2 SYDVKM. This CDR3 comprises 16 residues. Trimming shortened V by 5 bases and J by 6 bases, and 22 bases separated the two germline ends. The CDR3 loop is CASSLTTTGNGQTQYF. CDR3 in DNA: TGTGCCAGCAGTCTCACGACCACCGGTAACGGGCAGACCCAGTACTTC.

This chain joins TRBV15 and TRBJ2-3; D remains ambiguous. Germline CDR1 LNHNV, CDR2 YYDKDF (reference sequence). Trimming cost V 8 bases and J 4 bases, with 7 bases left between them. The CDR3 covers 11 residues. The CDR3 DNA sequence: TGTGCCACCGGAAGGGCAGATACGCAGTATTTT. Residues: CATGRADTQYF. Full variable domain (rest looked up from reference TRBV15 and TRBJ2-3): DAMVIQNPRYQVTQFGKPVTLSCSQTLNHNVMYWYQQKSSQAPKLLFHYYDKDFNNEADTPDNFQSRRPNTSFCFLDIRSPGLGDTAMYLCATGRADTQYFGPGTRLTVL.

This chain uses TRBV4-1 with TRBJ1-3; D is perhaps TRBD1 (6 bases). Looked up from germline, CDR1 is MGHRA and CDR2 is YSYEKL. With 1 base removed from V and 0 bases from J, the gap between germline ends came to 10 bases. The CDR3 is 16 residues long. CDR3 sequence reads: CASSQGGQSSGNTIYF. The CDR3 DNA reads TGCGCCAGCAGCCAAGGAGGACAGAGCTCTGGAAACACCATATATTTT.

The CDR3 loop is CASSLNGRSGNTIYF. CDR3 sequence (DNA): TGTGCCAGCAGTTTAAACGGACGCTCTGGAAACACCATATATTTT. The V call is TRBV27, the J call TRBJ1-3; unclear D gene. Trimming removed 2 bases from V and 0 bases from J, with 8 bases in between. CDR1 is MNHEY and CDR2 is SMNVEV in the germline V gene (reference sequence). The CDR3 contains 15 residues.

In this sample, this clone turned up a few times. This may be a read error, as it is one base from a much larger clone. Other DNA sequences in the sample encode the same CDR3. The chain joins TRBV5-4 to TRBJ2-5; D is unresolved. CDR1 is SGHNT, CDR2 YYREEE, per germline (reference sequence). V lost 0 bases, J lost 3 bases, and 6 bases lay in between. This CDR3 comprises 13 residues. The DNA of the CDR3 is TGTGCCAGCAGCTTGGCGGCAGAAGAGACCCAGTACTTC. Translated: CASSLAAEETQYF.

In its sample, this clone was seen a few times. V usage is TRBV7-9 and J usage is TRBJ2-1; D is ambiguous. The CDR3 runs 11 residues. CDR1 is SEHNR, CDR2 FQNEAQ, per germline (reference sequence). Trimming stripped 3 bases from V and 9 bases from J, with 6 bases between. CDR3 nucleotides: TGTGCCAGCAGCTTGAGTCCTGAGCAGTTCTTC. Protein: CASSLSPEQFF.

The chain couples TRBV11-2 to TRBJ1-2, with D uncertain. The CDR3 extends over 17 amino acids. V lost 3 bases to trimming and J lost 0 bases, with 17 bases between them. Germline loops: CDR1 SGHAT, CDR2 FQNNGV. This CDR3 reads CASSLANLPSPNYGYTF. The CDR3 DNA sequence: TGTGCCAGCAGCTTGGCGAATTTACCCAGCCCTAACTATGGCTACACCTTC.

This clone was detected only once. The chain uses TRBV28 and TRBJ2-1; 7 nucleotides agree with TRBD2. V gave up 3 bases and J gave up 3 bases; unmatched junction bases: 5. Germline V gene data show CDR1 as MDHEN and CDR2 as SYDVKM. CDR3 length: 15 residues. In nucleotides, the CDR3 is TGTGCCAGCAGTTTGGTCCCTAGCGGCTACAATGAGCAGTTCTTC. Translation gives CASSLVPSGYNEQFF.